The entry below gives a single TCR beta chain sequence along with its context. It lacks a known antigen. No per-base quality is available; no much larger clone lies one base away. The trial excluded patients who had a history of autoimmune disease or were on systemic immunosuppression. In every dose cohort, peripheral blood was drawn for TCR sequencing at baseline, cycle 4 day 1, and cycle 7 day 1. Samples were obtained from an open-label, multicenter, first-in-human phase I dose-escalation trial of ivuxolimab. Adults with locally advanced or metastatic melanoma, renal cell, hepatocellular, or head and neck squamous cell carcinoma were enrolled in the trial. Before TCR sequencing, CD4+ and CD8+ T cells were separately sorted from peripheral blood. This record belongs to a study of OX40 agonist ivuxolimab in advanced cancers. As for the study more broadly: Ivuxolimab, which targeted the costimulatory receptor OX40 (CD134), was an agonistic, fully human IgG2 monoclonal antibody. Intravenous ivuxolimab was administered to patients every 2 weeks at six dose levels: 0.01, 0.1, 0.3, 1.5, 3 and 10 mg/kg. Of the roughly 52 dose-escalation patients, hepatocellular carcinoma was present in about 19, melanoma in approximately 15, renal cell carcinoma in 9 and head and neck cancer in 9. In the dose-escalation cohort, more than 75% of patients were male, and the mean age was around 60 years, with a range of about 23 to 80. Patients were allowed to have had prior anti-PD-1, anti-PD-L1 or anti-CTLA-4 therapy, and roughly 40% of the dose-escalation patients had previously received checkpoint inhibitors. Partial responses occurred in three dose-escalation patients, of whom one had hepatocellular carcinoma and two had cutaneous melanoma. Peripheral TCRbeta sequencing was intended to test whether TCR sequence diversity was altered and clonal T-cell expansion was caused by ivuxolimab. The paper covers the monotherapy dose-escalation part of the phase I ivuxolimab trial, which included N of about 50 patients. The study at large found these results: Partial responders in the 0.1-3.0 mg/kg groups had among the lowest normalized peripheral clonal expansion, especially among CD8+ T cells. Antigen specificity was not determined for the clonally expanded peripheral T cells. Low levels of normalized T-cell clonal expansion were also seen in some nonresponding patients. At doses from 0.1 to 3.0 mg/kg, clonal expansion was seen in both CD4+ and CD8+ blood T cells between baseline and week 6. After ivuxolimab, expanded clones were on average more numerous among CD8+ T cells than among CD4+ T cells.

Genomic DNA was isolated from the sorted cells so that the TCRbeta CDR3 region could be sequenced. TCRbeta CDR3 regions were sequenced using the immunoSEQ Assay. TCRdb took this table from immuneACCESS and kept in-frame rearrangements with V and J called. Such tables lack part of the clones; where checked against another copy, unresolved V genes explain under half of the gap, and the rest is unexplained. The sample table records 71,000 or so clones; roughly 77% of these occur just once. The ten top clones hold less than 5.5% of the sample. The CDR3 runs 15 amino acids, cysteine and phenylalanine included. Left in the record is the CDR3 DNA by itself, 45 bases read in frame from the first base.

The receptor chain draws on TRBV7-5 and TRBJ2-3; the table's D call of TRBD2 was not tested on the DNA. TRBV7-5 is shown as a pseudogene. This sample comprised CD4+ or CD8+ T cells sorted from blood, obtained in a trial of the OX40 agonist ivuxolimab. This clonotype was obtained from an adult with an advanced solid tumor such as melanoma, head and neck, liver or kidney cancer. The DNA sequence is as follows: TGTGTCAGAAGCTTATGCGGAGGAAGCACAGATACGCAGTATTTT. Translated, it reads CVRSLCGGSTDTQYF.